The source of this T cell receptor (beta chain) is a study of beta chain features in type 1 diabetes. This clone has only a few counts. The target antigen is unknown. The isolated RNA, all of it, was reverse transcribed, so expressed TCRB transcripts were what got sequenced. The data were produced by immunoSEQ multiplex PCR, yet TCRdb's version contains in-frame clones alone and is incomplete. The sample has under 250,000 clones, roughly 13% seen once. Notes on the study in general: In all four CD4+ subsets, TCRB CDR3 length was significantly, moderately reduced in type 1 diabetes. High-TCR-expressing cells could be over-represented by cDNA sequencing.

The CDR3 length is 15 residues. Germline CDR1 MNHEY, CDR2 SMNVEV (reference sequence). Losses at the gene ends were 7 bases for V and 6 bases for J; bases not matched to a gene: 14. The clonotype was recovered from a man aged 30-40 years with type 1 diabetes. The chain combines TRBV27 with TRBJ2-7; 8 nucleotides match TRBD1. Material for sequencing was naive CD4+ T cells from blood. This CDR3 is CASTHLGQGEREQYF. CDR3 DNA sequence: TGTGCCAGCACCCACCTAGGACAGGGCGAGCGCGAGCAGTACTTC.